Only one count was recorded for the clone carrying this T cell receptor (beta chain). Some clones are missing from TCRdb's copy, which holds only in-frame ones; the method was immunoSEQ multiplex PCR. The top ten clones hold under 2.5% of a sample with around 250,000 clones, roughly 85% of them seen once. The CDR3 contains 15 residues. V lost 2 bases, J lost 3 bases, and 5 bases stayed unmatched. Per the germline V gene, CDR1 is MGHDK and CDR2 is SYGVNS. These data belong to a study of blood T cell repertoires in COVID-19. Overall study: T cells, B-cell-depleted T cells, or PBMCs provided the cDNA or gDNA that served as material.

Donors were grouped by their self-reported clinical history. The chain joins TRBV25-1 to TRBJ1-2; 8 nucleotides align to TRBD1. This TCR derives from a woman aged 45-65 years who had recovered from COVID-19. Input material: PBMCs or T cells enriched from blood (not recorded which). This CDR3 reads CASSEDRGGDYGYTF. Here the CDR3 DNA reads TGTGCCAGCAGTGAAGACAGGGGTGGGGACTATGGCTACACCTTC.